A single sample is the source of the 21 T cell receptor beta chains below, sequenced in a study of T cells in Graves' hyperthyroidism and ophthalmopathy. Using RNA transcripts as the source, TCR beta CDR3 regions were amplified. The HTBI primer set drove a first-round RT-PCR of the TCR CDR3. Each CDR3 protein is one row after TCRdb ran MiXCR on the multiplex PCR reads. The repertoire has around 420,000 distinct CDR3 sequences, less than 20% of them found once; the top ten carry 13% to 15%. The sample taken for sequencing was blood. All receptors derive from a woman aged 18-29 years with Graves' hyperthyroidism.

This chain uses TRBV20-1 with TRBJ1-5; no clear D. Germline CDR1 reads DFQATT; CDR2 reads SNEGSKA (reference sequence). V shed 6 bases and J shed 7 bases, with 16 bases lying between them. The CDR3 runs 13 residues. The CDR3 loop reads CSAPSGVGQPQHF. CDR3 nucleotides: TGCAGTGCCCCCTCCGGGGTGGGGCAGCCCCAGCATTTT.

The chain couples TRBV24-1 to TRBJ2-3, with D tentatively TRBD2 (5 bases). Germline CDR1 is KGHDR and CDR2 is SFDVKD. Trimming cost V 3 bases and J 6 bases, with 18 bases left between them. The CDR3 consists of 16 residues. DNA for the CDR3: TGTGCCACCAGTGATCGCGACTATCGTGACTTGGATACGCAGTATTTT. Residues: CATSDRDYRDLDTQYF.

This clonotype occurred many times. The rearrangement joins TRBV24-1 to TRBJ2-1; TRBD1 agrees at 7 bases. This CDR3 comprises 16 residues. CDR1 is KGHDR and CDR2 is SFDVKD in the germline V gene. Trimming cost V 4 bases and J 0 bases; bases outside gene matches: 5. CDR3 nucleotides: TGTGCCACCAGTGACCGGACAGGAGACTCCTACAATGAGCAGTTCTTC. It translates to CATSDRTGDSYNEQFF.

This clonotype was counted ten times or more. The J gene is TRBJ1-5, the V gene TRBV7-2, with 9 positions matching TRBD1. V lost 3 bases and J lost 6; bases outside the gene matches: 6. The germline V gene encodes CDR1 SGHTA and CDR2 FQGNSA. CDR3 length: 15 amino acids. For the CDR3, the DNA is TGTGCCAGCAGCTTTTCCAGACAGGGGGGTCAGCCCCAGCATTTT. Its protein product is CASSFSRQGGQPQHF.

This clonotype was counted at least ten times. This chain connects TRBV7-9 to TRBJ2-1; TRBD2 might be the D (5 bases). V was clipped by 7 bases and J by 6 bases, with 19 bases between them. Germline V gives CDR1 SEHNR, CDR2 FQNEAQ (reference sequence). The CDR3 runs to 15 residues. CDR3 region: CASIFQGLAGNEQFF. CDR3 in DNA: TGTGCCAGCATTTTTCAAGGCCTAGCTGGCAATGAGCAGTTCTTC.

The chain has TRBV6-5 and TRBJ1-1; D may be TRBD1 (5 bases). Germline CDR1 and CDR2: MNHEY and SVGAGI. V lost 2 bases to trimming and J lost 0 bases, with 13 bases between them. The CDR3 consists of 16 residues. The CDR3 loop is CASSYGAGQVNTEAFF. DNA for the CDR3: TGTGCCAGCAGTTACGGCGCAGGGCAGGTGAACACTGAAGCTTTCTTT.

This clonotype was detected ten times or more. The rearrangement links TRBV11-2 to TRBJ1-2, with D possibly matching TRBD1 (6 bases). The V end was cut by 4 bases, the J end by 8 bases, with 14 bases between. Germline CDR1 and CDR2: SGHAT and FQNNGV. The CDR3 totals 13 residues. CDR3: CASSSNRVLGYTF. The CDR3 DNA is TGTGCCAGCAGCTCTAACAGGGTTTTAGGCTACACCTTC.

This chain links TRBV20-1 with TRBJ2-3; D ambiguous. The V and J ends lost 3 bases and 0 bases respectively, with 13 bases between them. Germline CDR1 DFQATT, CDR2 SNEGSKA (reference sequence). The CDR3 is 15 amino acids. The CDR3 DNA is TGCAGTGCTAGGGTCGGGTCGTCTAGCACAGATACGCAGTATTTT. Its translation is CSARVGSSSTDTQYF.

This clonotype was counted at least ten times. V gene TRBV28 combines with J gene TRBJ2-7; no definite D call. The CDR3 runs 15 residues. The germline V and J ends were trimmed by 2 bases and 0 bases, with 11 bases remaining between them. Germline V gene lookup returns CDR1 MDHEN and CDR2 SYDVKM. The CDR3: CASSLIGWASYEQYF. The CDR3 coding sequence is TGTGCCAGCAGTTTAATCGGGTGGGCCTCCTACGAGCAGTACTTC.

This clonotype was picked up many times. The chain employs TRBV6-5 and TRBJ2-7; D unclear. The CDR3 has 15 amino acids. CDR1 is MNHEY and CDR2 is SVGAGI in the germline V gene. V was pared by 0 bases and J by 3 bases, with 12 bases between. This CDR3 is CASSYSRLVSYEQYF. CDR3 nucleotides: TGTGCCAGCAGTTACTCCCGTCTAGTGAGCTACGAGCAGTACTTC.

This clonotype was seen many times. The rearrangement uses TRBV7-2 and TRBJ1-2; no definite D call. The CDR3 contains 11 residues. Germline V gene sequence: CDR1 SGHTA, CDR2 FQGNSA. The V end was cut by 11 bases, the J end by 5 bases, with 12 bases between. Here the CDR3 DNA reads TGTGCCCTACGGACGGGTTATGGCTACACCTTC. Encoded protein: CALRTGYGYTF.

The chain joins TRBV5-6 to TRBJ1-3; 8 nucleotides align to TRBD1. The V segment lost 2 bases and the J segment 8 bases; nucleotides outside the gene matches: 12. The V gene's germline CDR1 is SGHDT and CDR2 YYEEEE. This CDR3 region has 16 residues. This CDR3 reads CASSLMITGGRDTIYF. The CDR3 DNA reads TGTGCCAGCAGCTTAATGATAACAGGGGGACGGGACACCATATATTTT.

This clonotype was observed a few times. The chain combines TRBV24-1 with TRBJ2-6; 7 positions match TRBD1. V dropped 6 bases and J dropped 1; count of bases not matched to a gene: 8. The CDR3 is 17 residues long. CDR1 KGHDR and CDR2 SFDVKD come from the germline V gene. The CDR3 here is CATSRQGILSGANVLTF. The CDR3 DNA reads as TGTGCCACCAGTAGACAGGGCATTCTATCTGGGGCCAACGTCCTGACTTTC.

In this sample, this clonotype turned up many times. The gene calls are TRBV7-9 and TRBJ2-6; the D is unclear. Deletions cut 4 bases from V and 1 base from J, with 14 bases between. The length of the CDR3 is 17 residues. Per the germline V gene, CDR1 is SEHNR and CDR2 is FQNEAQ (reference sequence). The CDR3 reads CASSSPLGKSGANVLTF. CDR3 coding DNA: TGTGCCAGCAGCTCCCCCCTGGGGAAGTCTGGGGCCAACGTCCTGACTTTC.

This clonotype was seen repeatedly, ten times or more. The rearrangement links TRBV5-1 to TRBJ2-2, with 11 bases that match TRBD2. This CDR3 contains 14 residues. Germline CDR1 is SGHRS and CDR2 is YFSETQ. The junction had 0 bases not matched to a gene; V was cut back by 7 bases and J by 1 base. The CDR3 sequence is CASGLAGNTGELFF. The CDR3 region has the DNA TGCGCCAGCGGACTAGCGGGGAACACCGGGGAGCTGTTTTTT.

The rearrangement links TRBV25-1 to TRBJ2-5; 8 bases fit TRBD1. This CDR3 contains 15 residues. The germline CDR1 and CDR2 sequences are MGHDK and SYGVNS. The V gene end was trimmed by 3 bases and the J gene end by 4 bases; junction bases not matched to a gene: 7. The CDR3 sequence is CASSDQGQGRETQYF. CDR3 bases: TGTGCCAGCAGTGATCAAGGACAGGGTCGAGAGACCCAGTACTTC. Combining the CDR3 with reference TRBV25-1 and TRBJ2-5 gives the whole variable domain EADIYQTPRYLVIGTGKKITLECSQTMGHDKMYWYQQDPGMELHLIHYSYGVNSTEKGDLSSESTVSRIRTEHFPLTLESARPSHTSQYLCASSDQGQGRETQYFGPGTRLLVL.

This clonotype appeared a few times. This chain uses TRBV5-1 with TRBJ2-3; TRBD1 might be the D (6 bases). The CDR3 spans 15 residues. Germline CDR1 is SGHRS and CDR2 is YFSETQ. V was clipped by 1 base and J by 3 bases, with 12 bases between them. The CDR3 DNA reads TGCGCCAGCAGCTTGTTGGGGACACCTACAGATACGCAGTATTTT. This translates into CASSLLGTPTDTQYF.

This chain links TRBV28 with TRBJ2-4, with TRBD2 as a possible D gene (5 bases). The germline V gene encodes CDR1 MDHEN and CDR2 SYDVKM. CDR3 size: 16 residues. Trimming cost V 1 base and J 9 bases, with 19 bases left between them. CDR3 in amino acids: CASSLFTGLLGSIQYF. The CDR3 DNA sequence: TGTGCCAGCAGTTTATTTACCGGCCTGCTTGGGAGCATTCAGTACTTC.

The chain carries TRBV7-2 and TRBJ1-2; D might be TRBD1 (6 bases). The CDR3 contains 14 residues. Looked up from germline, CDR1 is SGHTA and CDR2 is FQGNSA. With 1 base removed from V and 8 bases from J, the gap between germline ends came to 14 bases. The CDR3 nucleotides read TGTGCCAGCAGCTTAGTACAGGGTGGGAGCGGCTACACCTTC. This translates into CASSLVQGGSGYTF.

The genes are TRBV7-9 and TRBJ2-3; a possible D gene is TRBD2 (5 bases). The CDR3 length is 14 residues. Germline V gives CDR1 SEHNR, CDR2 FQNEAQ (reference sequence). V shed 4 bases and J shed 3 bases, with 11 bases lying between them. CDR3 protein: CASSYLGMTDTQYF. The CDR3 DNA sequence: TGTGCCAGCAGCTACCTCGGGATGACAGATACGCAGTATTTT. The full variable domain, in which reference TRBV7-9 and TRBJ2-3 provide the parts outside the CDR3, is DTGVSQNPRHKITKRGQNVTFRCDPISEHNRLYWYRQTLGQGPEFLTYFQNEAQLEKSRLLSDRFSAERPKGSFSTLEIQRTEQGDSAMYLCASSYLGMTDTQYFGPGTRLTVL.

This clonotype was recorded at least ten times. The chain has TRBV20-1 and TRBJ2-1, with 11 bases matching TRBD2. V gave up 7 bases and J gave up 4 bases; unmatched junction bases: 6. Germline values: CDR1 DFQATT, CDR2 SNEGSKA (reference sequence). This CDR3 contains 14 residues. The CDR3 coding sequence is TGCAGTGGACGTGGGACTAGCGGTTACAATGAGCAGTTCTTC. Its protein is CSGRGTSGYNEQFF.